The TCR beta chain described here comes from a study of blood T cell repertoires in COVID-19. Generated by immunoSEQ multiplex PCR, the TCRdb table keeps only in-frame clones and is missing some. The repertoire holds about 250,000 clones, with around 82% as singletons. This TCR came from a woman aged 80 or over with active or convalescent COVID-19. Material for sequencing was peripheral blood.

This CDR3 is CASSYGLAGATDTQYF. In nucleotides, the CDR3 is TGTGCCAGCAGCTACGGACTAGCGGGAGCAACAGATACGCAGTATTTT. V gene TRBV5-4 combines with J gene TRBJ2-3; 13 bases map to TRBD2. CDR1 SGHNT and CDR2 YYREEE come from the germline V gene (reference sequence). After removal of 3 bases from V and 3 bases from J, the junction contained 4 bases not matched to a gene. This CDR3 is 16 amino acids long.